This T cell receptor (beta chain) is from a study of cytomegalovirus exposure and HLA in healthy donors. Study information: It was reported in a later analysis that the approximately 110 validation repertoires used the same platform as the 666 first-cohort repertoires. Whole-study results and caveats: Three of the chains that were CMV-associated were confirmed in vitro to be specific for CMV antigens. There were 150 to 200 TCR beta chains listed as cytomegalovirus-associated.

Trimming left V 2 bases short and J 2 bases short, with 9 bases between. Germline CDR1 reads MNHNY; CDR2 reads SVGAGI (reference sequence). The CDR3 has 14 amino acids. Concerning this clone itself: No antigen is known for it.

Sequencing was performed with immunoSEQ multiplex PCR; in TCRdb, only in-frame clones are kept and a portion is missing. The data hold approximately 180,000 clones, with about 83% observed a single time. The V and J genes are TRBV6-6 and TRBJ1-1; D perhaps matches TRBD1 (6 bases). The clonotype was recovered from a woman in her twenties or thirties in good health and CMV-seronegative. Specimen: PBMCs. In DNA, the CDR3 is TGTGCCAGCAGTTACGGGACACTTAACACTGAAGCTTTCTTT. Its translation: CASSYGTLNTEAFF.